The 6 T cell receptor beta chains presented below share a single source sample, sequenced in a study of T cell responses to AZD1222 COVID-19 vaccine. TCRdb's copy holds only in-frame clones and misses some; the assay was immunoSEQ multiplex PCR. The table has 55,000 to 80,000 clones, approximately 83% seen once; the top ten hold more than 13%. Sequencing used peripheral blood, obtained on day 0 of AZD1222 vaccination. All receptors come from an adult in good health.

V is TRBV28 and J is TRBJ1-5, with D possibly being TRBD1 (6 bases). V lost 5 bases and J 4 bases, leaving 6 bases between the germline ends. This CDR3 region has 12 residues. From germline, CDR1 is MDHEN and CDR2 SYDVKM. CDR3 protein: CASSDRNQPQHF. The CDR3 DNA reads TGTGCCAGCAGTGACAGGAATCAGCCCCAGCATTTT.

This chain connects TRBV6-6 to TRBJ2-7, with D perhaps TRBD2 (5 bases). Germline V gives CDR1 MNHNY, CDR2 SVGAGI (reference sequence). CDR3 length: 15 amino acids. V dropped 9 bases and J dropped 5 bases, with 23 bases sitting between them. CDR3 in DNA: TGTGCCAGTCAATCTAACGGGAACATTAAGGACGAGCAGTACTTC. Protein product: CASQSNGNIKDEQYF.

The chain combines TRBV5-6 with TRBJ1-3, with 7 positions matching TRBD1. V shed 3 bases and J 0 bases; nucleotides not matched to a gene: 6. The CDR3 sequence is 16 residues long. CDR1 is SGHDT, CDR2 YYEEEE, per germline. CDR3 bases: TGTGCCAGCAGCTACTCCGGGACAGCCTCTGGAAACACCATATATTTT. It specifies CASSYSGTASGNTIYF.

The chain joins TRBV7-3 to TRBJ2-3; possible D gene TRBD2, 6 bases. Trimming stripped 2 bases from V and 0 bases from J, with 6 bases between. Germline loops: CDR1 SGHTA, CDR2 FQGTGA. The CDR3 extends over 14 amino acids. The CDR3 reads CASSLRGSTDTQYF. The CDR3, as DNA: TGTGCCAGCAGCTTACGGGGGAGCACAGATACGCAGTATTTT.

V and J are TRBV11-3 and TRBJ2-1; 7 bases agree with TRBD1. Germline CDR1 and CDR2: SGHNT and YENEEA. J gave up 10 bases and V 1 base, and 4 bases lay outside the gene matches. The CDR3 spans 13 residues. The CDR3: CASSLVRGYEQFF. DNA of the CDR3: TGTGCCAGCAGCTTAGTCAGGGGGTACGAGCAGTTCTTC.

The chain is built from TRBV28 and TRBJ1-1, with D perhaps TRBD1 (6 bases). The CDR3 totals 15 residues. Germline loops: CDR1 MDHEN, CDR2 SYDVKM. With 4 bases removed from V and 1 base from J, the gap between germline ends came to 13 bases. The CDR3, as DNA: TGTGCCAGCAGTTCCCGGGACATCACGAACACTGAAGCTTTCTTT. It yields the protein CASSSRDITNTEAFF.